This entry lists 14 T cell receptor beta chains sequenced from one sample in a study of T cell responses to AZD1222 COVID-19 vaccine. Sequencing used immunoSEQ multiplex PCR; TCRdb keeps in-frame clones, though not all of them. Of about 180,000 clones in the sample, approximately 86% were seen once. This material consisted of peripheral blood, taken 28 days after the second AZD1222 dose. Receptors originate from an adult who received the AZD1222 COVID-19 vaccine.

This chain links TRBV2 with TRBJ2-5; 9 bases map to TRBD2. Germline values: CDR1 SNHLY, CDR2 FYNNEI. This CDR3 is built from 14 residues. Losses at the gene ends were 4 bases for V and 6 bases for J; bases not matched to a gene: 6. CDR3: CASSASSGTKTQYF. The CDR3 DNA is TGTGCCAGCAGTGCCTCTAGCGGGACAAAGACCCAGTACTTC. Full variable domain (rest looked up from reference TRBV2 and TRBJ2-5): EPEVTQTPSHQVTQMGQEVILRCVPISNHLYFYWYRQILGQKVEFLVSFYNNEISEKSEIFDDQFSVERPDGSNFTLKIRSTKLEDSAMYFCASSASSGTKTQYFGPGTRLLVL.

The chain has TRBV6-1 and TRBJ1-4; TRBD1 agrees at 10 bases. After removal of 3 bases from V and 4 bases from J, the junction contained 5 bases not matched to a gene. The CDR3 is 16 amino acids. Germline values: CDR1 MNHNS, CDR2 SASEGT. The CDR3 coding sequence is TGTGCCAGCAGTGAGGGACAGGGGTCCGGTAATGAAAAACTGTTTTTT. It encodes CASSEGQGSGNEKLFF.

V is TRBV7-9 and J is TRBJ2-5, with 7 bases matching TRBD1. CDR3 length equals 16 residues. Germline assignment: CDR1 SEHNR and CDR2 FQNEAQ (reference sequence). V was pared by 5 bases and J by 2 bases, with 11 bases of the junction left unmatched. In DNA, the CDR3 is TGTGCCAGCAGCCCAATACAGGGGAGTTTTCAAGAGACCCAGTACTTC. Protein: CASSPIQGSFQETQYF.

J is TRBJ2-5 and V is TRBV5-1; 10 bases are shared with TRBD1. CDR3 length: 16 amino acids. Germline CDR1 is SGHRS and CDR2 is YFSETQ. V lost 4 bases and J lost 8; bases outside the gene matches: 14. The CDR3 nucleotides are TGCGCCAGCAGCCCGGAACGGACAGGGGGAGGTGAAACCCAGTACTTC. Amino acids: CASSPERTGGGETQYF.

The CDR3 nucleotides read TGTGCCAGCAGCCAGCTCTACGAGCAGTACTTC. It is translated as CASSQLYEQYF. This rearrangement joins TRBV14 to TRBJ2-7; D is uncertain. Trimming left V 3 bases short and J 3 bases short, with 3 bases between. Per the germline V gene, CDR1 is SGHDN and CDR2 is FVKESK. The CDR3 is 11 residues long.

This chain uses TRBV28 with TRBJ1-2; no reliable D call. Looked up from germline, CDR1 is MDHEN and CDR2 is SYDVKM. The CDR3 contains 14 residues. The V end was cut by 6 bases, the J end by 2 bases, with 13 bases between. The CDR3 sequence is CASRRGPRNYGYTF. The CDR3 DNA sequence: TGTGCCAGCAGGAGAGGGCCAAGGAACTATGGCTACACCTTC.

V and J are TRBV5-4 and TRBJ2-2, with 7 bases identical to TRBD1. CDR3 length equals 16 residues. The germline gives CDR1 SGHNT, CDR2 YYREEE (reference sequence). The ends lost 0 bases at V and 5 bases at J; junction bases unmatched: 7. The DNA for the CDR3 is TGTGCCAGCAGCTTGGAAGGGGGCTTCGAGACCGGGGAGCTGTTTTTT. Translating gives CASSLEGGFETGELFF.

The V call is TRBV12-3 or TRBV12-4, the J call TRBJ1-4, with D tentatively TRBD1 (5 bases). This CDR3 is built from 13 residues. The V gene lost 3 bases and the J gene lost 4 bases, with 6 bases spanning the gap. Here the CDR3 reads CASSFDSNEKLFF. The DNA of the CDR3 is TGTGCCAGCAGTTTCGACAGTAATGAAAAACTGTTTTTT.

This clone has only one observation. The chain uses TRBV30 and TRBJ1-2, with a possible D match to TRBD1 (5 bases). Per germline, CDR1 GTSNPN and CDR2 SVGIG (reference sequence). Trimming shortened V by 2 bases and J by 6 bases, and 13 bases separated the two germline ends. The CDR3 consists of 13 residues. The CDR3 DNA is TGTGCCTGGAGTATGGGGGTAGGGAATGGCTACACCTTC. Its translation: CAWSMGVGNGYTF.

The chain combines TRBV2 with TRBJ1-1; 8 positions match TRBD1. CDR1 and CDR2 (germline): SNHLY, FYNNEI. J lost 6 bases, V lost 4 bases, and 16 bases had no gene match. CDR3 length equals 17 residues. Here the CDR3 DNA reads TGTGCCAGCAGTGCGGGACAGGCATCCGTGGCTGGCTCTGAAGCTTTCTTT. Encoded protein: CASSAGQASVAGSEAFF.

The V and J genes are TRBV19 and TRBJ2-1; tentatively, D is TRBD1 (6 bases). The CDR3 covers 13 residues. CDR1 and CDR2 from the germline V gene are LNHDA and SQIVND (reference sequence). V shed 6 bases and J shed 10 bases, with 16 bases lying between them. CDR3 loop: CASRLRTEHEQFF. CDR3 coding DNA: TGTGCCAGTAGACTGAGGACAGAACACGAGCAGTTCTTC. Using reference TRBV19 and TRBJ2-1 for the parts outside the CDR3, the full variable domain is DGGITQSPKYLFRKEGQNVTLSCEQNLNHDAMYWYRQDPGQGLRLIYYSQIVNDFQKGDIAEGYSVSREKKESFPLTVTSAQKNPTAFYLCASRLRTEHEQFFGPGTRLTVL.

CDR3 amino acids: CAWSPGLSTDTQYF. The CDR3, as DNA: TGTGCCTGGAGTCCCGGACTGAGCACAGATACGCAGTATTTT. This chain connects TRBV30 to TRBJ2-3; the D gene is possibly TRBD2 (5 bases). Trimming pared 2 bases from V and 0 bases from J, leaving 9 bases between. This CDR3 spans 14 amino acids. Germline V gene data show CDR1 as GTSNPN and CDR2 as SVGIG (reference sequence).

The chain links TRBV7-3 to TRBJ1-3; 7 nucleotides align to TRBD1. The germline gives CDR1 SGHTA, CDR2 FQGTGA. The CDR3 runs 15 residues. Losses at the gene ends were 5 bases for V and 0 bases for J; bases not matched to a gene: 4. The CDR3 DNA follows: TGTGCCAGCAGCCCCCGGGACAGCTCTGGAAACACCATATATTTT. Amino acid sequence: CASSPRDSSGNTIYF. The full variable domain, with the rest looked up from reference TRBV7-3 and TRBJ1-3, is GAGVSQTPSNKVTEKGKYVELRCDPISGHTALYWYRQSLGQGPEFLIYFQGTGAADDSGLPNDRFFAVRPEGSVSTLKIQRTERGDSAVYLCASSPRDSSGNTIYFGEGSWLTVV.

In regard to this clone: At the DNA level, this CDR3 is encoded by other sequences in the same sample as well. The V and J genes are TRBV7-2 and TRBJ2-5, with TRBD1 matching over 8 bases. After removal of 8 bases from V and 4 bases from J, the junction contained 6 bases not matched to a gene. Germline values: CDR1 SGHTA, CDR2 FQGNSA. CDR3 length: 13 amino acids. CDR3 residues: CASSEQGGETQYF. For the CDR3, the DNA is TGTGCCAGCTCTGAACAGGGGGGAGAGACCCAGTACTTC.